A selection of T cell receptor beta chains follows, all from one sample in a study of CD8+ T cells in alopecia areata. Generated by immunoSEQ multiplex PCR, the TCRdb table keeps only in-frame clones and is missing some. The data show about 190,000 clones, more than 55% seen once. Specimen: CD4+ T cells sorted from blood, collected at week 4, from a patient treated with tofacitinib. These receptors all come from a human donor with alopecia areata. Both conserved end residues are part of each CDR3. The order of the fields is V gene, D gene, J gene, clone size, CDR3 protein, CDR3 DNA. A D gene is named only where the DNA matches it firmly. Rows may omit the clone size; those that give it use once, few, many or a size class.

TRBV18	-	TRBJ2-1	-	CASSPMKGPPHEQFF	TGTGCCAGCTCACCCATGAAGGGACCGCCCCACGAGCAGTTCTTC
TRBV5-1	-	TRBJ2-3	-	CASSYLSGSGTDTQYF	TGCGCCAGCAGCTATCTCAGCGGGTCTGGCACAGATACGCAGTATTTT
TRBV11-2	-	TRBJ1-3	-	CASSLGLGELRNTIYF	TGTGCCAGCAGCTTAGGTCTAGGGGAATTGAGAAACACCATATATTTT
TRBV30	TRBD2	TRBJ2-1	few	CAWSPSGLAGVGEQFF	TGTGCCTGGAGTCCCTCAGGACTAGCGGGAGTCGGTGAGCAGTTCTTC
TRBV6-1	-	TRBJ2-5	few	CASSYGSVGTAQYF	TGTGCCAGCAGTTATGGGTCCGTCGGTACGGCCCAGTACTTC
TRBV7-2	TRBD2	TRBJ2-5	-	CASSHTLRGVETQYF	TGTGCCAGCAGCCACACGTTGCGGGGGGTGGAGACCCAGTACTTC
TRBV4-1	-	TRBJ2-7	-	CASSQDMRPTSSYEQYF	TGCGCCAGCAGCCAAGATATGAGACCTACGAGCTCCTACGAGCAGTACTTC
TRBV7-2	-	TRBJ2-5	-	CASSLGRPHQETQYF	TGTGCCAGCAGCTTAGGCAGGCCTCACCAAGAGACCCAGTACTTC
TRBV30	-	TRBJ1-5	-	CAWSMGGSNQPQHF	TGTGCCTGGAGTATGGGGGGGAGCAATCAGCCCCAGCATTTT
TRBV19	TRBD2	TRBJ2-1	-	CASSISGTGDEQFF	TGTGCCAGTAGTATCAGCGGGACGGGCGATGAGCAGTTCTTC
TRBV4-2	TRBD2	TRBJ2-1	once	CASSQQTGGYNEQFF	TGTGCCAGCAGCCAACAGACGGGAGGGTACAATGAGCAGTTCTTC
TRBV29-1	-	TRBJ1-3	-	CSVEGRTRNTIYF	TGCAGCGTTGAGGGCCGGACCAGAAACACCATATATTTT
TRBV11-2	-	TRBJ2-3	-	CASSRRGVSNTDTQYF	TGTGCCAGCAGCCGGAGGGGGGTCTCGAACACAGATACGCAGTATTTT
TRBV29-1	TRBD2	TRBJ2-5	-	CSGETSGQETQYF	TGCAGCGGGGAGACTAGCGGCCAAGAGACCCAGTACTTC
TRBV7-9	-	TRBJ1-2	-	CASSFGPDYGYTF	TGTGCCAGCAGCTTCGGGCCAGACTATGGCTACACCTTC
TRBV29-1	TRBD1	TRBJ1-4	once	CSVPPPGQQNEKLFF	TGCAGCGTTCCCCCTCCGGGACAGCAAAATGAAAAACTGTTTTTT
TRBV6-6	-	TRBJ1-4	-	CASSYGLGREKLFF	TGTGCCAGCAGTTACGGTTTAGGGAGGGAAAAACTGTTTTTT
TRBV5-1	TRBD2	TRBJ2-2	few	CASSPASGSLNTGELFF	TGCGCCAGCAGCCCCGCTAGCGGGAGCTTGAACACCGGGGAGCTGTTTTTT
TRBV18	-	TRBJ2-3	-	CASSPRPPGGTDTQYF	TGTGCCAGCTCACCCAGGCCCCCGGGGGGCACAGATACGCAGTATTTT
TRBV18	TRBD2	TRBJ2-1	-	CASSLGLAGNEQFF	TGTGCCAGCTCACTCGGACTAGCGGGAAATGAGCAGTTCTTC
TRBV11-2	-	TRBJ2-3	-	CASSLDDKNTQYF	TGTGCCAGCAGCTTAGATGATAAAAATACGCAGTATTTT
TRBV29-1	-	TRBJ2-3	-	CSVVPADTQYF	TGCAGCGTTGTCCCGGCGGATACGCAGTATTTT
TRBV11-2	-	TRBJ1-1	-	CASRLTAGFRGPGTTEAFF	TGTGCCAGCAGACTTACCGCAGGGTTCAGGGGTCCGGGAACCACTGAAGCTTTCTTT
TRBV5-6	TRBD2	TRBJ2-7	-	CASSPDRGGRQYF	TGTGCCAGCAGCCCCGACCGGGGCGGGAGGCAGTACTTC
TRBV5-1	TRBD2	TRBJ2-7	-	CASSPTGTSGRSSYEQYF	TGCGCCAGCAGCCCAACCGGGACTAGCGGGAGGTCCTCCTACGAGCAGTACTTC
TRBV18	TRBD1	TRBJ2-1	few	CASRGDSWVDEQFF	TGTGCCAGCAGAGGGGACAGCTGGGTCGATGAGCAGTTCTTC
TRBV6-6	-	TRBJ2-1	-	CASSRAGIDGEQFF	TGTGCCAGCTCGCGTGCGGGGATTGATGGTGAGCAGTTCTTC